Shown below are 25 T cell receptor beta chains from a single sample sequenced in a study of blood T cell repertoires in COVID-19. TCRdb keeps only in-frame clones here, not all; method: immunoSEQ multiplex PCR. This table has 100,000 to 120,000 clones, roughly 80% appearing once. Sequences were obtained from peripheral blood. The receptors derive from a woman in her seventies with acute or convalescent COVID-19.

The rearrangement uses TRBV19 and TRBJ1-1; D is undetermined. Germline CDR1 LNHDA, CDR2 SQIVND (reference sequence). V lost 6 bases, J lost 2 bases, and 13 bases lay in between. The CDR3 covers 14 residues. In DNA form, the CDR3 reads TGTGCCAGTAGCGATACAGCAGATAACACTGAAGCTTTCTTT. Translating it yields CASSDTADNTEAFF.

The V and J genes are TRBV7-2 and TRBJ1-1; D is uncertain. From germline, CDR1 is SGHTA and CDR2 FQGNSA. Trimming stripped 4 bases from V and 11 bases from J, with 11 bases between. The CDR3 consists of 11 residues. CDR3 residues: CASSWESAAFF. CDR3 DNA: TGTGCCAGCAGCTGGGAGAGTGCGGCTTTCTTT.

The chain is built from TRBV11-3 and TRBJ1-1; a weak D match, TRBD1 (6 bases). The V gene's germline CDR1 is SGHNT and CDR2 YENEEA. Trimming pared 1 base from V and 3 bases from J, leaving 6 bases between. The CDR3 is made up of 13 amino acids. The CDR3 sequence: CASSLGQDTEAFF. In DNA, the CDR3 is TGTGCCAGCAGCTTAGGACAGGACACTGAAGCTTTCTTT. The full variable domain, completed using reference TRBV11-3 and TRBJ1-1, is EAGVVQSPRYKIIEKKQPVAFWCNPISGHNTLYWYLQNLGQGPELLIRYENEEAVDDSQLPKDRFSAERLKGVDSTLKIQPAELGDSAVYLCASSLGQDTEAFFGQGTRLTVV.

This clone came up a few times. The V gene is TRBV29-1, the J gene TRBJ1-1; D perhaps matches TRBD1 (5 bases). Germline V gene sequence: CDR1 SQVTM, CDR2 ANQGSEA. The CDR3 consists of 12 residues. V lost 7 bases and J lost 1, with 10 bases in between. CDR3 sequence: CSAGPGNTEAFF. DNA of the CDR3: TGCAGCGCGGGACCGGGGAACACTGAAGCTTTCTTT.

The chain employs TRBV3-1 (or the pseudogene TRBV3-2) and TRBJ1-1; D is perhaps TRBD1 (6 bases). V was clipped by 3 bases and J by 1 base, with 9 bases between them. Germline V gene data show CDR1 as LGHDT and CDR2 as YNNKEL (reference sequence). This CDR3 comprises 14 residues. For the CDR3, the DNA is TGTGCCAGCAGCCACAGGGACAAGAACACTGAAGCTTTCTTT. This gives the protein CASSHRDKNTEAFF.

CDR3 amino acids: CASSSSLGLHETDTQYF. CDR3 DNA sequence: TGTGCCAGCAGCTCATCTCTTGGACTACATGAGACAGATACGCAGTATTTT. This sequence joins TRBV7-9 and TRBJ2-3; the D gene is possibly TRBD2 (6 bases). Germline loops: CDR1 SEHNR, CDR2 FQNEAQ (reference sequence). The CDR3 is made up of 17 amino acids. V lost 4 bases, J lost 3 bases, and 20 bases lay in between.

This clone was recorded a few times. The V call is TRBV6-1, the J call TRBJ1-5; tentative D call: TRBD1 (6 bases). The CDR3 has 14 amino acids. Germline CDR1 MNHNS, CDR2 SASEGT. Trimming took 3 bases from V and 3 from J, leaving 9 bases between them. In DNA, the CDR3 is TGTGCCAGCAGTGAGGACAGAATCAATCAGCCCCAGCATTTT. Protein sequence: CASSEDRINQPQHF.

In its sample, this clone was seen a few times. The chain recombines TRBV7-2 with TRBJ1-1; D remains unclear. From germline, CDR1 is SGHTA and CDR2 FQGNSA. V was clipped by 9 bases and J by 1 base, with 12 bases between them. The CDR3 length is 13 residues. The chain's CDR3 is CASRRGGNTEAFF. CDR3 bases: TGTGCCAGTCGACGGGGTGGGAACACTGAAGCTTTCTTT.

This sequence joins TRBV19 and TRBJ2-1; 7 nucleotides agree with TRBD2. The CDR3 runs to 13 residues. The germline V gene encodes CDR1 LNHDA and CDR2 SQIVND (reference sequence). V shed 5 bases, J shed 5 bases, and the junction held 3 bases outside the gene matches. CDR3 nucleotide sequence: TGTGCCAGTAGTTGGCGGGGGAACAATGAGCAGTTCTTC. Amino acid sequence: CASSWRGNNEQFF.

The chain joins TRBV6-1 to TRBJ2-5, with TRBD2 identical over 13 bases. With V trimmed by 4 bases and J by 3 bases, 5 bases remained unmatched. This CDR3 is built from 16 residues. Germline-derived CDR1 and CDR2 are MNHNS and SASEGT. CDR3 coding DNA: TGTGCCAGCAGTGTACTAGCGGGGGGGCCGAAAGAGACCCAGTACTTC. Translating gives CASSVLAGGPKETQYF.

This chain joins TRBV11-3 and TRBJ2-1, with D maybe TRBD2 (6 bases). The length of the CDR3 is 15 residues. The germline V gene encodes CDR1 SGHNT and CDR2 YENEEA. V lost 2 bases to trimming and J lost 1 base, with 9 bases between them. The CDR3 here is CASSLNGGSYNEQFF. The CDR3 DNA follows: TGTGCCAGCAGCTTAAACGGGGGATCCTACAATGAGCAGTTCTTC.

This sequence joins TRBV5-1 and TRBJ1-6; 9 positions agree with TRBD1. The CDR3 covers 17 residues. Germline assignment: CDR1 SGHRS and CDR2 YFSETQ. V trimming: 4 bases; J trimming: 7 bases; junction bases outside the gene matches: 12. CDR3: CASSMTGGNVGNSPLHF. CDR3 coding DNA: TGCGCCAGCAGCATGACAGGGGGAAATGTTGGAAATTCACCCCTCCACTTT.

The genes are TRBV3-1 (or the pseudogene TRBV3-2) and TRBJ1-4; D remains ambiguous. Germline CDR1 LGHDT, CDR2 YNNKEL (reference sequence). This CDR3 is 15 amino acids long. The V end was cut by 2 bases, the J end by 5 bases, with 12 bases between. CDR3 sequence: CASSQKTAQNEKLFF. The CDR3 bases are TGTGCCAGCAGCCAAAAAACAGCCCAGAATGAAAAACTGTTTTTT.

The sample holds a few counts of this clone. The CDR3 DNA sequence: TGTGCCAGCCCGCGGGGGGCCCTTAGCACAGATACGCAGTATTTT. It specifies CASPRGALSTDTQYF. The J gene is TRBJ2-3, the V gene TRBV2; 8 positions agree with TRBD2. Germline trimming cut 8 bases from V and 0 bases from J; bases unmatched to any gene: 7. The CDR3 consists of 15 residues. CDR1 SNHLY and CDR2 FYNNEI come from the germline V gene.

The J gene is TRBJ1-2, the V gene TRBV7-2; possible D gene TRBD1, 6 bases. Between the trimmed V and J ends, which lost 1 base and 2 bases, there was a span of 8 bases. Germline V gives CDR1 SGHTA, CDR2 FQGNSA. The CDR3 contains 14 residues. DNA of the CDR3: TGTGCCAGCAGCTTAGATACAGGGAACTATGGCTACACCTTC. This codes for CASSLDTGNYGYTF. The variable domain in full, with the rest retrieved from reference TRBV7-2 and TRBJ1-2, is GAGVSQSPSNKVTEKGKDVELRCDPISGHTALYWYRQSLGQGLEFLIYFQGNSAPDKSGLPSDRFSAERTGGSVSTLTIQRTQQEDSAVYLCASSLDTGNYGYTFGSGTRLTVV.

This clone was picked up one time. This chain links TRBV28 with TRBJ1-4, with 12 bases matching TRBD1. CDR3 length: 17 amino acids. Germline lookup yields CDR1 MDHEN and CDR2 SYDVKM. Losses at the gene ends were 5 bases for V and 5 bases for J; bases not matched to a gene: 9. The CDR3 nucleotides read TGTGCCAGCAGTCTACCGGGACAGGGGGCTAGGAATGAAAAACTGTTTTTT. It specifies CASSLPGQGARNEKLFF.

This chain uses TRBV30 with TRBJ1-2, with no clear D. Trimming removed 4 bases from V and 4 bases from J, with 13 bases in between. CDR1 is GTSNPN and CDR2 is SVGIG in the germline V gene (reference sequence). The CDR3 totals 13 residues. DNA of the CDR3: TGTGCCTGGACCTCAGACATTCTCTATGGCTACACCTTC. This codes for CAWTSDILYGYTF.

This chain uses TRBV13 with TRBJ2-3; 10 nucleotides agree with TRBD2. The V segment lost 4 bases and the J segment 14 bases; nucleotides outside the gene matches: 6. The CDR3 extends over 12 amino acids. The germline V gene encodes CDR1 PRHDT and CDR2 FYEKMQ (reference sequence). As DNA, the CDR3 is TGTGCCAGCAGCTCTAGCGGGGGCCCCGGGTATTTT. It translates to CASSSSGGPGYF.

This clone was counted a single time. J is TRBJ2-5 and V is TRBV29-1; 8 bases match TRBD1. With 4 bases clipped from V and 5 bases from J, the junction kept 9 bases outside the gene matches. The length of the CDR3 is 14 residues. CDR1 is SQVTM, CDR2 ANQGSEA, per germline. CDR3 residues: CSVADGTGGETQYF. The DNA for the CDR3 is TGCAGCGTTGCCGACGGGACAGGCGGGGAGACCCAGTACTTC.

The V and J genes are TRBV28 and TRBJ2-7, with 9 bases fitting TRBD1. Germline trimming cut 11 bases from V and 4 bases from J; bases unmatched to any gene: 6. CDR1 and CDR2 (germline): MDHEN, SYDVKM. The CDR3 is made up of 12 amino acids. For the CDR3, the DNA is TGTGCCGCCTGGGACAGGGAATACGAGCAGTACTTC. Protein: CAAWDREYEQYF.

This clone was seen only a few times. V and J are TRBV10-3 and TRBJ1-4; 9 bases map to TRBD1. V shed 2 bases, J shed 6 bases, and the junction held 7 bases outside the gene matches. Germline-derived CDR1 and CDR2 are ENHRY and SYGVKD. The CDR3 length is 16 residues. This chain's CDR3 is CAISEPTGQGYEKLFF. Here the CDR3 DNA reads TGTGCCATCAGTGAGCCCACGGGACAGGGTTATGAAAAACTGTTTTTT.

The J gene is TRBJ2-1, the V gene TRBV18; 9 bases map to TRBD1. The CDR3 has 14 amino acids. V gave up 6 bases and J gave up 9 bases; unmatched junction bases: 9. Germline V gene sequence: CDR1 KGHSH, CDR2 LQKENI. The CDR3 region is CASSRDQTGGEQFF. The CDR3 DNA reads as TGTGCCAGCTCCCGGGACCAGACAGGGGGTGAGCAGTTCTTC.

The genes are TRBV11-2 and TRBJ2-5; D ambiguous. Trimming took off 3 bases at V and 5 bases at J, with 16 bases between the two ends. In germline, CDR1 is SGHAT, CDR2 FQNNGV. CDR3 size: 15 residues. The CDR3 DNA is TGTGCCAGCAGCTTTCGCGGCTCGGTTCCGGAGACCCAGTACTTC. Protein: CASSFRGSVPETQYF. Full variable domain (outside the CDR3, taken from reference TRBV11-2 and TRBJ2-5): EAGVAQSPRYKIIEKRQSVAFWCNPISGHATLYWYQQILGQGPKLLIQFQNNGVVDDSQLPKDRFSAERLKGVDSTLKIQPAKLEDSAVYLCASSFRGSVPETQYFGPGTRLLVL.

The chain employs TRBV5-1 and TRBJ2-7; 13 bases match TRBD2. The V and J ends lost 4 bases and 0 bases, in that order; junction bases with no gene match: 7. The CDR3 consists of 17 residues. CDR1 is SGHRS, CDR2 YFSETQ, per germline. The CDR3 reads CASSVGLAGAISYEQYF. As DNA, the CDR3 is TGCGCCAGCAGCGTAGGACTAGCGGGGGCCATCTCCTACGAGCAGTACTTC.

The chain combines TRBV5-1 with TRBJ2-2; D is possibly TRBD1 (5 bases). Germline V gives CDR1 SGHRS, CDR2 YFSETQ. The CDR3 contains 15 residues. The germline V and J ends were trimmed by 0 bases and 4 bases, with 10 bases remaining between them. The CDR3 loop is CASSLVPGRTGELFF. CDR3 coding DNA: TGCGCCAGCAGCTTGGTCCCAGGGCGCACCGGGGAGCTGTTTTTT.